The 32 T cell receptor beta chains listed next were all sequenced from one sample in a study of human CD8 memory T cell subsets. UMI-labeled 5' RACE was used, and it produced the TCR beta libraries. After re-calling the 5' RACE reads, TCRdb lists one entry per CDR3 protein, DNA absent. This sample's table reports about 10,000 distinct CDR3 sequences. TPEX cells were early memory CD8+ T cells (CCR7+ PD-1+ TIGIT+) that had exhausted-like traits. Material for sequencing was CD8+ T cells from PBMCs. Every receptor here comes from a human donor in good health.

J is TRBJ2-5 and V is TRBV7-8; TCRdb picks TRBD1, but there is no DNA to check that call. The CDR3 extends over 20 amino acids. Germline values: CDR1 SGHVS, CDR2 FQNEAQ. The chain's CDR3 is CASSLEAEGQGWFDQETQYF.

This chain links TRBV27 with TRBJ2-1; TCRdb lists TRBD2, though no DNA is available to test this call. Germline assignment: CDR1 MNHEY and CDR2 SMNVEV (reference sequence). The CDR3 runs to 14 residues. This CDR3 is CASSFTSGSNEQFF.

This clonotype shows up as large (0.1 to 1%) by frequency. The chain couples TRBV2 to TRBJ2-1; TCRdb's D call, TRBD1, is unchecked because there is no DNA. Per the germline V gene, CDR1 is SNHLY and CDR2 is FYNNEI. The length of the CDR3 is 14 residues. The CDR3 reads CASSDPGVGDEQFF.

This CDR3 reads CASRRGLAGAGATDTQYF. The V call is TRBV4-2, the J call TRBJ2-3; the TRBD2 assignment by TCRdb is unverifiable without DNA. The length of the CDR3 is 18 residues. Germline values: CDR1 LGHNA, CDR2 YNFKEQ.

The CDR3 here is CASNPTGPGGDEQYF. V is TRBV27 and J is TRBJ2-7; TCRdb proposes TRBD1, but this gene call is untestable without DNA. Germline V gene lookup returns CDR1 MNHEY and CDR2 SMNVEV (reference sequence). The CDR3 runs 15 residues.

The chain recombines TRBV7-6 with TRBJ2-1; TCRdb gives TRBD2 as the D gene, but with no DNA this cannot be confirmed. The CDR3 extends over 14 amino acids. The germline V gene has CDR1 SGHVS and CDR2 FNYEAQ. This CDR3 is CASGPSGVASEQFF.

The rearrangement links TRBV29-1 to TRBJ1-1; TCRdb selects TRBD1, and the lack of DNA leaves this call unchecked. Germline V gene sequence: CDR1 SQVTM, CDR2 ANQGSEA. CDR3 length: 13 residues. Here the CDR3 reads CSAVWGLVPEAFF.

The V and J genes are TRBV19 and TRBJ1-1. From germline, CDR1 is LNHDA and CDR2 SQIVND (reference sequence). The CDR3 is made up of 13 amino acids. The CDR3 sequence is CASRTTVNTEAFF.

The chain joins TRBV4-2 to TRBJ2-7; TCRdb gives TRBD1 as the D gene, but with no DNA this cannot be confirmed. CDR3 size: 16 residues. The germline V gene has CDR1 LGHNA and CDR2 YNFKEQ. The CDR3 reads CASSQADRDGTYEQYF.

The chain has TRBV30 and TRBJ1-2; the TCRdb D gene call, TRBD1, has no DNA to confirm it. Germline-derived CDR1 and CDR2 are GTSNPN and SVGIG (reference sequence). The CDR3 spans 14 residues. CDR3 sequence reads: CAWSYDRPTYGYTF.

This chain joins TRBV19 and TRBJ1-2. CDR3 length equals 13 residues. The germline gives CDR1 LNHDA, CDR2 SQIVND (reference sequence). The CDR3 sequence is CASSIDPLYGYTF.

The V gene is TRBV6-5, the J gene TRBJ2-6. The CDR3 runs 18 residues. From germline, CDR1 is MNHEY and CDR2 SVGAGI. CDR3 in amino acids: CASSSSDLTVSGANVLTF.

V is TRBV6-6 and J is TRBJ2-1; TCRdb calls TRBD2, which cannot be checked without DNA. The CDR3 is 15 amino acids. CDR1 MNHNY and CDR2 SVGAGI come from the germline V gene (reference sequence). This CDR3 reads CASSPLGLESNEQFF.

V usage is TRBV7-3 and J usage is TRBJ2-1. Germline lookup yields CDR1 SGHTA and CDR2 FQGTGA. CDR3 length: 12 residues. The CDR3 sequence is CASSLRHNEQFF.

The chain has TRBV9 and TRBJ2-7; TCRdb reports TRBD1, a call that lacks DNA to check it against. Germline CDR1 reads SGDLS; CDR2 reads YYNGEE. The CDR3 runs 15 residues. CDR3 amino acids: CASSTTGETSYEQYF. The whole variable domain, remainder taken from reference TRBV9 and TRBJ2-7, is DSGVTQTPKHLITATGQRVTLRCSPRSGDLSVYWYQQSLDQGLQFLIQYYNGEERAKGNILERFSAQQFPDLHSELNLSSLELGDSALYFCASSTTGETSYEQYFGPGTRLTVT.

This chain joins TRBV29-1 and TRBJ1-2. The germline V gene encodes CDR1 SQVTM and CDR2 ANQGSEA. The CDR3 loop spans 13 amino acids. CDR3 region: CSVEDLWGYGYTF.

V and J are TRBV9 and TRBJ2-3. This CDR3 has 13 residues. Germline assignment: CDR1 SGDLS and CDR2 YYNGEE. This CDR3 reads CASSVGGTDTQYF.

The chain employs TRBV15 and TRBJ1-4; without DNA, the TCRdb call of TRBD1 cannot be checked. Per germline, CDR1 LNHNV and CDR2 YYDKDF (reference sequence). The CDR3 runs 19 residues. Here the CDR3 reads CATSPRKETGGVGNEKLFF.

The V and J genes are TRBV2 and TRBJ2-3; TCRdb picks TRBD1, but there is no DNA to check that call. The CDR3 is 15 residues long. Germline lookup yields CDR1 SNHLY and CDR2 FYNNEI. CDR3 loop: CAKTGTGLSTDTQYF.

The rearrangement links TRBV29-1 to TRBJ2-7. The germline V gene encodes CDR1 SQVTM and CDR2 ANQGSEA. The CDR3 has 12 amino acids. CDR3 amino acids: CSVVEGSYEQYF.

J is TRBJ1-1 and V is TRBV21-1; TCRdb names TRBD1, which stays unverified in the absence of DNA. TRBV21-1 is tagged as a pseudogene. There are 15 residues in the CDR3. The CDR3 protein is CASSKGGGLNTEAFF.

The V and J genes are TRBV27 and TRBJ2-1; with no DNA, the TCRdb D assignment of TRBD1 cannot be verified. Germline loops: CDR1 MNHEY, CDR2 SMNVEV (reference sequence). This CDR3 region has 15 residues. This CDR3 is CASSDGTGVSNEQFF.

The J gene is TRBJ2-2, the V gene TRBV24-1. CDR3 size: 16 residues. CDR1 KGHDR and CDR2 SFDVKD come from the germline V gene. CDR3 protein: CATSDLERRGTGELFF.

This clonotype is labeled medium-sized based on frequency. The rearrangement links TRBV5-8 to TRBJ1-5. Per germline, CDR1 SGHTS and CDR2 YDEGEE. The length of the CDR3 is 14 residues. CDR3 amino acids: CASSLRAGSQPQHF.

This clonotype is called medium-sized based on its frequency. V usage is TRBV7-8 and J usage is TRBJ2-2; TCRdb picks TRBD1, but there is no DNA to check that call. This CDR3 comprises 14 residues. Germline CDR1 SGHVS, CDR2 FQNEAQ. The CDR3 sequence is CASSLTRGTGELFF.

The gene calls are TRBV7-3 and TRBJ2-1; the TCRdb D gene call, TRBD2, has no DNA to confirm it. Per germline, CDR1 SGHTA and CDR2 FQGTGA. The CDR3 totals 16 residues. CDR3 sequence reads: CASSPTTRGRDNEQFF.

This clonotype is labeled medium-sized based on frequency. The rearrangement links TRBV4-1 to TRBJ2-7; TCRdb designates TRBD2, a call that cannot be tested without DNA. Germline V CDR1 and CDR2: MGHRA, YSYEKL. The CDR3 is 15 residues long. The CDR3: CASSRNPGRDNEQYF.

The chain carries TRBV4-1 and TRBJ2-2. The CDR3 runs 13 residues. The germline CDR1 and CDR2 sequences are MGHRA and YSYEKL. CDR3 protein: CASSHGVTGELFF.

V usage is TRBV7-8 and J usage is TRBJ2-5; absent DNA, TCRdb's TRBD2 call cannot be checked. CDR1 and CDR2 from the germline V gene are SGHVS and FQNEAQ. This CDR3 is 17 amino acids long. CDR3 residues: CASSYSTGTSGTGTQYF.

The rearrangement uses TRBV7-6 and TRBJ2-1; lacking DNA, the TRBD1 call made by TCRdb goes unchecked. CDR3 length: 16 residues. Germline lookup yields CDR1 SGHVS and CDR2 FNYEAQ. Here the CDR3 reads CASRKSPTWENNEQFF.

The chain couples TRBV20-1 to TRBJ2-5; TCRdb's D call of TRBD2 is untestable without DNA. Looked up from germline, CDR1 is DFQATT and CDR2 is SNEGSKA (reference sequence). The CDR3 is 16 amino acids. CDR3 sequence: CSARVASGSIQETQYF.

Its frequency marks this clonotype as medium-sized. The genes are TRBV13 and TRBJ1-1; TCRdb designates TRBD1, a call that cannot be tested without DNA. CDR1 is PRHDT, CDR2 FYEKMQ, per germline (reference sequence). The CDR3 consists of 14 residues. The CDR3 sequence: CASSPGRVNTEAFF.